Listed here are 12 T cell receptor beta chains from one sample, sequenced in a study of vaccination and CD4 T cells after COVID-19. These receptors are not linked to any known antigen. The Oncomine TCR Beta short-read assay was applied to DNA of cultured CD4+ T cells. From the PCR reads, TCRdb called clonotypes with MiXCR, one entry per CDR3 protein. The data contain 9,500 to 13,000 distinct CDR3 sequences, over 30% of them singletons. Indicated treatment: approximately nine-day PBMC culture with coronavirus spike peptide pools or control peptides (ViraFEST assay). Sequencing was performed on CD4+ T cells from blood, cultured in vitro, taken after SARS-CoV-2 vaccination. These receptors were taken from a human donor who had recovered from COVID-19.

This clonotype was observed a handful of times. J is TRBJ1-2 and V is TRBV28; the D is unclear. Germline assignment: CDR1 MDHEN and CDR2 SYDVKM. The CDR3 has 13 amino acids. Trimming removed 2 bases from V and 8 bases from J, with 12 bases in between. The CDR3 protein is CASSLDAVGGYTF. DNA for the CDR3: TGTGCCAGCAGTTTAGATGCCGTTGGGGGCTACACCTTC.

In this sample, this clonotype turned up a few times. The rearrangement uses TRBV7-2 and TRBJ2-5; TRBD2 agrees at 10 bases. The CDR3 covers 16 residues. The germline V gene encodes CDR1 SGHTA and CDR2 FQGNSA. J lost 5 bases, V lost 6 bases, and 12 bases had no gene match. The CDR3: CASRWTSGPGRETQYF. DNA for the CDR3: TGTGCCAGCAGGTGGACTAGCGGCCCAGGGAGGGAGACCCAGTACTTC.

The chain combines TRBV20-1 with TRBJ2-7; 14 bases align to TRBD2. Trimming took 6 bases from V and 1 from J; bases not matched to a gene: 8. From germline, CDR1 is DFQATT and CDR2 SNEGSKA (reference sequence). The CDR3 runs to 16 residues. The CDR3 DNA is TGCAGTGCCCAAGGGACTAGCGGGAGTGATTCCTACGAGCAGTACTTC. It yields the protein CSAQGTSGSDSYEQYF.

Concerning this clonotype itself: The germline gene is not matched at one end of the junction; a read error may be the cause. The J gene is TRBJ2-7, the V gene TRBV5-8; perhaps D is TRBD1 or TRBD2 (5 bases each). This CDR3 spans 16 amino acids. CDR1 SGHTS and CDR2 YDEGEE come from the germline V gene. The CDR3 sequence: CASRPGVWGLGYEQYF. The CDR3 nucleotides are TGTGCCAGCAGACCCGGGGTATGGGGGTTAGGCTACGAGCAGTACTTT.

The gene calls are TRBV7-6 and TRBJ1-3; TRBD1 aligns across 9 bases. Germline CDR1 SGHVS, CDR2 FNYEAQ. The V and J ends lost 5 bases and 2 bases, in that order; junction bases with no gene match: 10. This CDR3 has 17 residues. CDR3 in DNA: TGTGCCAGCAGCGCTCGCTCACAGGGGGCTGCTGGAAACACCATATATTTT. The encoded protein is CASSARSQGAAGNTIYF. Together with reference TRBV7-6 and TRBJ1-3, the CDR3 gives the full variable domain: GAGVSQSPRYKVTKRGQDVALRCDPISGHVSLYWYRQALGQGPEFLTYFNYEAQQDKSGLPNDRFSAERPEGSISTLTIQRTEQRDSAMYRCASSARSQGAAGNTIYFGEGSWLTVV.

The chain links TRBV4-3 to TRBJ2-1; 14 bases are a match to TRBD2. The CDR3 has 18 residues. CDR1 is LGHNA, CDR2 YSLEER, per germline. The junction had 9 bases not matched to a gene; V was cut back by 1 base and J by 7 bases. CDR3 DNA sequence: TGCGCCAGCAGCCAAGTGGTAATGACTAGCGGGAGGGATAATGAGCAGTTCTTC. Its translation is CASSQVVMTSGRDNEQFF.

V is TRBV29-1 and J is TRBJ2-2; the D call may be TRBD1 or TRBD2 (5 bases each). CDR1 is SQVTM and CDR2 is ANQGSEA in the germline V gene. With 7 bases removed from V and 4 bases from J, the gap between germline ends came to 10 bases. This CDR3 region has 12 residues. The CDR3 DNA reads TGCAGCGGGGGGACCTTCACCGGGGAGCTGTTTTTT. It yields the protein CSGGTFTGELFF.

This clonotype was observed a few times. J is TRBJ2-1 and V is TRBV20-1; D tentatively reads TRBD1 or TRBD2 (5 bases each). There are 13 residues in the CDR3. V was shortened by 6 bases and J by 6 bases, with 15 bases between the two germline ends. Per germline, CDR1 DFQATT and CDR2 SNEGSKA (reference sequence). The CDR3 region is CSASGPPRNEQFF. In DNA, the CDR3 is TGCAGTGCCTCGGGACCTCCACGCAATGAGCAGTTCTTC.

The J gene is TRBJ1-1, the V gene TRBV9; D is perhaps TRBD1 (6 bases). The CDR3 spans 13 residues. Germline CDR1 is SGDLS and CDR2 is YYNGEE. The V end was cut by 5 bases, the J end by 1 base, with 9 bases between. CDR3 sequence (DNA): TGTGCCAGCAGTCCCAGGGGGAACACTGAAGCTTTCTTT. It codes for CASSPRGNTEAFF.

CDR3 amino acids: CASRSTTVSPLHF. Written as DNA, the CDR3 is TGTGCCAGCCGATCTACGACGGTTTCACCCCTCCACTTT. The chain uses TRBV6-1 and TRBJ1-6; D uncertain. V gave up 8 bases and J gave up 9 bases, with 14 bases separating them. There are 13 residues in the CDR3. Germline values: CDR1 MNHNS, CDR2 SASEGT.

This clonotype was observed a handful of times. V gene TRBV27 combines with J gene TRBJ1-6, with 11 bases aligning to TRBD1. V was clipped by 7 bases and J by 7 bases; unmatched bases: 21. The germline CDR1 and CDR2 sequences are MNHEY and SMNVEV (reference sequence). CDR3 length: 20 residues. The CDR3 nucleotides read TGTGCCAGCACCACAGGACACAGCCGGGGGACAGGGGGTTTAAATTCACCCCTCCACTTT. Translation gives CASTTGHSRGTGGLNSPLHF.

By share of the sample, this clonotype is medium-sized. This rearrangement joins TRBV2 to TRBJ2-5; 15 bases align to TRBD2. Per germline, CDR1 SNHLY and CDR2 FYNNEI. Trimming cost V 10 bases and J 7 bases; bases outside gene matches: 7. The CDR3 extends over 14 amino acids. Here the CDR3 reads CATGTSGRRGTQYF. Written as DNA, the CDR3 is TGTGCCACCGGGACTAGCGGGAGGCGGGGGACCCAGTACTTC.